The 10 T cell receptor beta chains below were found in one sample sequenced in a study of blood T cell repertoires in COVID-19. Assay used: immunoSEQ multiplex PCR; TCRdb lists only in-frame clones, some missing. The sample holds 200,000 to 300,000 clones, roughly 90% seen once. Specimen: peripheral blood. Receptor source: a man in his sixties who had recovered from COVID-19.

The chain joins TRBV18 to TRBJ1-6; 8 bases line up with TRBD1. The CDR3 is 17 amino acids. CDR1 and CDR2 (germline): KGHSH, LQKENI. J was trimmed by 2 bases and V by 8 bases; bases with no gene match: 11. The CDR3 DNA sequence: TGTGCCAGCAAAACCTTACAGGGGGACCCCTATAATTCACCCCTCCACTTT. It codes for CASKTLQGDPYNSPLHF.

The chain links TRBV23-1 to TRBJ2-6, with D perhaps TRBD2 (6 bases). TRBV23-1 belongs to the ORF category, with a function that is uncertain. This CDR3 has 16 residues. V shed 4 bases and J shed 2 bases, with 12 bases lying between them. The chain's CDR3 is CASSPPGGTGANVLTF. The CDR3 bases are TGCGCCAGCAGTCCACCCGGGGGAACTGGGGCCAACGTCCTGACTTTC.

This sequence joins TRBV11-2 and TRBJ2-5; 8 nucleotides match TRBD1. CDR1 is SGHAT, CDR2 FQNNGV, per germline. CDR3 length: 13 amino acids. Trimming at V came to 6 bases and at J to 4 bases, leaving 4 bases not matched to a gene. The CDR3 nucleotides are TGTGCCAGCAGTCGTACAGGGGGAGAGACCCAGTACTTC. The encoded protein is CASSRTGGETQYF.

V and J are TRBV18 and TRBJ2-1, with 9 bases that match TRBD1. This CDR3 region has 15 residues. Germline trimming cut 3 bases from V and 8 bases from J; bases unmatched to any gene: 8. Per the germline V gene, CDR1 is KGHSH and CDR2 is LQKENI. The CDR3 nucleotides are TGTGCCAGCTCACCTGGGACAGGGCTTAAGGATGAGCAGTTCTTC. Encoded protein: CASSPGTGLKDEQFF.

The gene calls are TRBV5-1 and TRBJ2-2; D is unclear. V lost 1 base and J 4 bases, leaving 11 bases between the germline ends. The CDR3 sequence is 15 residues long. CDR1 is SGHRS, CDR2 YFSETQ, per germline. The CDR3: CASSLYRIPTGELFF. The CDR3 DNA is TGCGCCAGCAGCTTGTACAGAATTCCCACCGGGGAGCTGTTTTTT.

This clone was seen once. The chain employs TRBV6-5 and TRBJ1-6; a weak D match, TRBD1 (5 bases). Germline-derived CDR1 and CDR2 are MNHEY and SVGAGI. The CDR3 covers 14 residues. Deletions cut 0 bases from V and 7 bases from J, with 7 bases between. CDR3 sequence: CASSYSGPNSPLHF. The CDR3 region has the DNA TGTGCCAGCAGTTACTCGGGGCCGAATTCACCCCTCCACTTT.

This sequence joins TRBV9 and TRBJ2-1, with 7 bases that match TRBD2. The CDR3 consists of 14 residues. V shed 7 bases, J shed 9 bases, and the junction held 13 bases outside the gene matches. The germline V gene has CDR1 SGDLS and CDR2 YYNGEE. DNA of the CDR3: TGTGCCAGCCAGGGAGGACTAGTAGCGGGTGAGCAGTTCTTC. The encoded protein is CASQGGLVAGEQFF.

The rearrangement uses TRBV5-1 and TRBJ1-2; D call uncertain. The CDR3 is 14 residues long. V lost 2 bases, J lost 4 bases, and 12 bases lay in between. Germline lookup yields CDR1 SGHRS and CDR2 YFSETQ. CDR3 coding DNA: TGCGCCAGCAGCTTTGGGGAGGCGACCTATGGCTACACCTTC. As protein: CASSFGEATYGYTF.

The V and J genes are TRBV18 and TRBJ2-4; tentative D call: TRBD2 (5 bases). The germline V gene has CDR1 KGHSH and CDR2 LQKENI. The CDR3 contains 15 residues. The V gene lost 6 bases and the J gene lost 2 bases, with 14 bases spanning the gap. The CDR3 nucleotides are TGTGCCAGCTCCCCCCGTAGGGAGACCAAAAACATTCAGTACTTC. Encoded protein: CASSPRRETKNIQYF. The full variable domain, its missing parts supplied by reference TRBV18 and TRBJ2-4, is NAGVMQNPRHLVRRRGQEARLRCSPMKGHSHVYWYRQLPEEGLKFMVYLQKENIIDESGMPKERFSAEFPKEGPSILRIQQVVRGDSAAYFCASSPRRETKNIQYFGAGTRLSVL.

The gene calls are TRBV9 and TRBJ2-1; the match to TRBD2 covers 9 bases. The CDR3 is 14 residues long. Trimming took 4 bases from V and 6 from J; bases not matched to a gene: 5. Germline values: CDR1 SGDLS, CDR2 YYNGEE. The CDR3 is CASSSAGGSNEQFF. The CDR3 region has the DNA TGTGCCAGCAGCTCCGCGGGGGGGTCCAATGAGCAGTTCTTC.